These 20 T cell receptor beta chains share one sample of origin, sequenced in a study of T-cell reconstitution after alpha-beta-depleted transplantation in children (dated by TCRdb to 2016 to 2017). The receptor library was made with PCR. Sequencing instrument: Illumina HiSeq 2500. Molecular barcoding was employed in the preparation of TCR libraries, with unique molecular identifiers being used to normalize TCRbeta repertoire quantification. TCRdb applied fastp at Q25 and MiXCR to the public reads, then kept only in-frame beta chains. A single entry per CDR3 protein holds the most common genes and DNA from its merged rows. The sample table contains around 600,000 distinct CDR3 sequences; only one count was recorded for roughly 17% of them. About 1.1% of the sample is held by the ten biggest clonotypes. Material: PBMCs from the stem cell graft donor, obtained from the stem cell graft. The source of these receptors is a human donor who donated a stem cell graft to a child with acute myeloid leukemia.

The J gene is TRBJ2-3, the V gene TRBV7-2; 11 bases match TRBD2. The CDR3 has 17 amino acids. Germline V gene sequence: CDR1 SGHTA, CDR2 FQGNSA. The V gene end was trimmed by 0 bases and the J gene end by 1 base; junction bases not matched to a gene: 3. CDR3 in amino acids: CASSLAPGLAGTDTQYF. CDR3 DNA: TGTGCCAGCAGCTTAGCGCCGGGACTAGCGGGCACAGATACGCAGTATTTT. Full variable domain (rest looked up from reference TRBV7-2 and TRBJ2-3): GAGVSQSPSNKVTEKGKDVELRCDPISGHTALYWYRQSLGQGLEFLIYFQGNSAPDKSGLPSDRFSAERTGGSVSTLTIQRTQQEDSAVYLCASSLAPGLAGTDTQYFGPGTRLTVL.

The table lists this clonotype with many counts. The chain is built from TRBV5-5 and TRBJ2-7, with TRBD1 identical over 10 bases. The CDR3 totals 17 residues. The germline CDR1 and CDR2 sequences are SGHKS and YYEKEE (reference sequence). J lost 5 bases, V lost 4 bases, and 15 bases had no gene match. CDR3 sequence (DNA): TGTGCCAGCAGCCTCAAGACAGGGGGCTCGATCGGTCACGAGCAGTACGTC. Translation gives CASSLKTGGSIGHEQYV.

This clonotype came up many times. The chain couples TRBV20-1 to TRBJ2-7; D is unresolved. V shed 0 bases and J shed 2 bases, with 11 bases lying between them. The CDR3 sequence is 14 residues long. In germline, CDR1 is DFQATT, CDR2 SNEGSKA (reference sequence). This CDR3 is CSARDRARAYEQYV. CDR3 in DNA: TGCAGTGCTAGAGATCGTGCCAGAGCCTACGAGCAGTACGTC.

Concerning this clonotype itself: At one boundary the junction diverges from the germline segment, which might be a read error. The J gene is TRBJ2-2, the V gene TRBV6-2 or TRBV6-3, with D perhaps TRBD1 or TRBD2 (5 bases each). The germline CDR1 and CDR2 sequences are MNHEY and SVGEGT. The CDR3 is 15 residues long. CDR3 DNA: TGTGCCAGCAGTTACGGGACGGTGAACACCGGGGACCTGTTTTTT. This encodes CASSYGTVNTGDLFF.

This clonotype has a count of ten or more. The rearrangement links TRBV12-3 or TRBV12-4 to TRBJ1-2, with TRBD1 identical over 7 bases. V lost 5 bases and J lost 8; bases outside the gene matches: 8. The CDR3 has 13 amino acids. CDR3 region: CASSTNRGQGYTF. CDR3 nucleotide sequence: TGTGCCAGCAGTACGAACAGGGGACAGGGCTACACCTTC.

The table lists this clonotype with a few counts. This sequence joins TRBV20-1 and TRBJ2-7; TRBD2 matches at 8 bases. V lost 5 bases, J lost 2 bases, and 8 bases stayed unmatched. This CDR3 spans 14 amino acids. The germline gives CDR1 DFQATT, CDR2 SNEGSKA (reference sequence). The DNA of the CDR3 is TGCAGTGCTGGTTATAGCGGGGAAGCCTACGAGCAGTACGTC. Translating gives CSAGYSGEAYEQYV.

The rearrangement joins TRBV27 to TRBJ2-5, with TRBD2 identical over 12 bases. The J segment lost 2 bases and the V segment lost 5 bases, leaving 6 bases of the junction unmatched. Germline V lookup: CDR1 MNHEY, CDR2 SMNVEV (reference sequence). The CDR3 totals 16 residues. This CDR3 reads CASSRRLAGEQETQYF. The DNA for the CDR3 is TGTGCCAGCAGTCGAAGACTAGCGGGGGAGCAAGAGACCCAGTACTTC.

This clonotype was seen ten or more times. The chain combines TRBV11-2 with TRBJ2-7, with 11 nucleotides matching TRBD2. The CDR3 spans 18 residues. Germline V gives CDR1 SGHAT, CDR2 FQNNGV. The V and J ends lost 1 base and 3 bases, in that order; junction bases with no gene match: 11. The CDR3 reads CASSLVPSTSGAGYEQYF. CDR3 DNA: TGTGCCAGCAGCTTAGTTCCCTCGACTAGCGGGGCAGGCTACGAGCAGTACTTC.

The genes are TRBV5-5 and TRBJ2-5; possibly TRBD2 for D (6 bases). The CDR3 totals 15 residues. V was cut by 4 bases and J by 7 bases, with 20 bases left in between. Germline CDR1 SGHKS, CDR2 YYEKEE (reference sequence). The CDR3 nucleotides read TGTGCCAGCAGCCGATCAGCGGGTGCGGAAGGGACCCAGTACTTC. It specifies CASSRSAGAEGTQYF.

V gene TRBV7-9 combines with J gene TRBJ1-1; D is perhaps TRBD1 (5 bases). V lost 2 bases, J lost 1 base, and 11 bases lay in between. The CDR3 covers 15 residues. Germline assignment: CDR1 SEHNR and CDR2 FQNEAQ (reference sequence). CDR3 region: CASSLTDTPNTEAFF. CDR3 nucleotides: TGTGCCAGCAGCTTAACGGACACCCCGAACACTGAAGCTTTCTTT.

Points on this clonotype: This may be a read error, as it is one base from a much larger clone. J is TRBJ2-3 and V is TRBV6-1; D gene ambiguous. Per the germline V gene, CDR1 is MNHNS and CDR2 is SASEGT. This CDR3 has 14 amino acids. CDR3 nucleotide sequence: TGTGCCAGCCGGCCTAGATGGACGACTTCTATGCAGGATTTT. As protein: CASRPRWTTSMQDF.

The V gene is TRBV5-5, the J gene TRBJ1-4, with D hard to call. Trimming took off 4 bases at V and 4 bases at J, with 11 bases between the two ends. CDR1 is SGHKS and CDR2 is YYEKEE in the germline V gene (reference sequence). This CDR3 has 14 amino acids. The CDR3 DNA is TGTGCCAGCAGCGAGGTGGACGGTAATGAAAAACTGTTTTTT. Its protein is CASSEVDGNEKLFF. The full variable domain, with the rest looked up from reference TRBV5-5 and TRBJ1-4, is DAGVTQSPTHLIKTRGQQVTLRCSPISGHKSVSWYQQVLGQGPQFIFQYYEKEERGRGNFPDRFSARQFPNYSSELNVNALLLGDSALYLCASSEVDGNEKLFFGSGTQLSVL.

This clonotype was seen a handful of times. This chain connects TRBV9 to TRBJ1-6; no reliable D call. V was shortened by 4 bases and J by 9 bases, with 17 bases between the two germline ends. The CDR3 has 15 residues. In germline, CDR1 is SGDLS, CDR2 YYNGEE. This CDR3 is CASSIESRTTSPLHF. CDR3 DNA: TGTGCCAGCAGCATAGAGAGTCGAACCACTTCACCCCTCCACTTT. Based on the CDR3 plus reference TRBV9 and TRBJ1-6, the full variable domain is DSGVTQTPKHLITATGQRVTLRCSPRSGDLSVYWYQQSLDQGLQFLIQYYNGEERAKGNILERFSAQQFPDLHSELNLSSLELGDSALYFCASSIESRTTSPLHFGNGTRLTVT.

This clonotype was picked up a small number of times. The chain combines TRBV12-3 or TRBV12-4 with TRBJ2-3, with D unresolved. V lost 8 bases, J lost 0 bases, and 12 bases lay in between. The CDR3 totals 14 residues. The CDR3 protein is CASYVAASTDTQYF. In DNA, the CDR3 is TGTGCCAGCTATGTAGCAGCTAGCACAGATACGCAGTATTTT.

This clonotype was counted between two and nine times. The V call is TRBV5-6, the J call TRBJ2-3; D possibly uses TRBD1 or TRBD2 (5 bases each). The V end lost 2 bases, the J end lost 4 bases, and 17 bases lay between the germline ends. The CDR3 consists of 16 residues. The germline V gene encodes CDR1 SGHDT and CDR2 YYEEEE. The CDR3 reads CASSLSGTVEPDTQYF. CDR3 nucleotide sequence: TGTGCCAGCAGCTTATCAGGGACCGTGGAGCCAGATACGCAGTATTTT.

As regards this clonotype: A much larger clone differs by one base, so this may be a read error. The CDR3 DNA reads as TGCAGTGCTAGAGATCCCGACACAAACTCTGAAGCTTTCTTT. Its protein is CSARDPDTNSEAFF. The rearrangement links TRBV20-1 to TRBJ1-1; D call uncertain. Germline V gives CDR1 DFQATT, CDR2 SNEGSKA (reference sequence). The CDR3 has 14 residues. The germline V and J ends were trimmed by 0 bases and 6 bases, with 14 bases remaining between them.

J is TRBJ2-5 and V is TRBV11-2; either TRBD1 or TRBD2 may supply D (5 bases each). This CDR3 has 12 amino acids. Germline loops: CDR1 SGHAT, CDR2 FQNNGV. Trimming left V 5 bases short and J 10 bases short, with 14 bases between. The chain's CDR3 is CASSPWGLYQYF. DNA for the CDR3: TGTGCCAGCAGCCCGTGGGGGTTATACCAGTACTTC.

There are many counts of this clonotype. The rearrangement links TRBV15 to TRBJ1-1; D is uncertain. Germline assignment: CDR1 LNHNV and CDR2 YYDKDF (reference sequence). This CDR3 region has 16 residues. With 0 bases removed from V and 0 bases from J, the gap between germline ends came to 11 bases. The CDR3 region is CATSRDKGSMNTEAFF. Here the CDR3 DNA reads TGTGCCACCAGCAGAGATAAGGGATCCATGAACACTGAAGCTTTCTTT.

CDR3 region: CASSPLTGARVGQETQYF. The CDR3 DNA is TGTGCCAGCAGCCCGCTAACAGGGGCTCGAGTGGGGCAAGAGACCCAGTACTTC. J is TRBJ2-5 and V is TRBV7-3, with TRBD1 identical over 7 bases. The junction had 17 bases not matched to a gene; V was cut back by 5 bases and J by 2 bases. Germline CDR1 SGHTA, CDR2 FQGTGA. The length of the CDR3 is 18 residues.

The chain uses TRBV20-1 and TRBJ2-3; unclear D gene. Trimming removed 1 base at V and 5 bases at J, with 4 bases between. Germline values: CDR1 DFQATT, CDR2 SNEGSKA (reference sequence). The length of the CDR3 is 11 residues. The CDR3 DNA reads TGCAGTGCTAGAGGAGTAGATACGCAGTATTTT. As protein: CSARGVDTQYF.